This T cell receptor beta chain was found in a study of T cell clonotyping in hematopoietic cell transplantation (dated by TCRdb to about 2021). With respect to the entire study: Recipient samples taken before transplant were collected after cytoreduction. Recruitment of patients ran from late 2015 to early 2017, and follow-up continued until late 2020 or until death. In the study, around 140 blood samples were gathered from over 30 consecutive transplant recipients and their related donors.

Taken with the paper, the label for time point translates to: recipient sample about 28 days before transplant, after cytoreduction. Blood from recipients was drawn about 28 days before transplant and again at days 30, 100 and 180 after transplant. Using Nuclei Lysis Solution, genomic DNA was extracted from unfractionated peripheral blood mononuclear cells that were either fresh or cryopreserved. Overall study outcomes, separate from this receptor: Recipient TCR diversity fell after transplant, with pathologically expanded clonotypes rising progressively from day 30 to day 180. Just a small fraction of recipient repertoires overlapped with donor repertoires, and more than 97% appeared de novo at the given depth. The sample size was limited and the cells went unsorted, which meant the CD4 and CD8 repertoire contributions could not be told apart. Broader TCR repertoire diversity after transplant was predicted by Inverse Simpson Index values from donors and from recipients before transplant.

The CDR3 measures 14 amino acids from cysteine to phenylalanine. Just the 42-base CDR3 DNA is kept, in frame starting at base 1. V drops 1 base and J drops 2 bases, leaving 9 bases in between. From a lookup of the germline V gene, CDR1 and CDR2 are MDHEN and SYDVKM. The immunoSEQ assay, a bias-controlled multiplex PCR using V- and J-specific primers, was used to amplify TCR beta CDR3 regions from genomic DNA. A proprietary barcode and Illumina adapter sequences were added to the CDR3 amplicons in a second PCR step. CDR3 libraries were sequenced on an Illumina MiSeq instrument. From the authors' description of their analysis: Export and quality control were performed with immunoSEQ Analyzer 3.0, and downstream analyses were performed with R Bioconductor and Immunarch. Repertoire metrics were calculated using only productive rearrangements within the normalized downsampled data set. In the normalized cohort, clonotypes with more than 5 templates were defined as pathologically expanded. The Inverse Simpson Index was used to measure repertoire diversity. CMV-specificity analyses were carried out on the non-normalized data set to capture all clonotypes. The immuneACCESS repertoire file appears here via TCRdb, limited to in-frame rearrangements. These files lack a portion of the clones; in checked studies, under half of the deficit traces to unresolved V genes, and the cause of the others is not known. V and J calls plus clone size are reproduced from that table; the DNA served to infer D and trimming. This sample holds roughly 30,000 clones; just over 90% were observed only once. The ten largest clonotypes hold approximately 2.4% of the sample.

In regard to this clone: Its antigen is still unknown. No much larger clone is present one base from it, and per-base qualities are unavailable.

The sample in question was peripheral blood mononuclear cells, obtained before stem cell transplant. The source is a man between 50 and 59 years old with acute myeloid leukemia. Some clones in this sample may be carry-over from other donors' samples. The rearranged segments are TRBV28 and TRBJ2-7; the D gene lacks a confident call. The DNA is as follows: TGTGCCAGCAGTTTATCCTCGCCACCCTACGAGCAGTACTTC. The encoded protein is CASSLSSPPYEQYF.